This TCR beta chain was sequenced for a study of T-cell reconstitution after alpha-beta-depleted transplantation in children. Findings and caveats of the study: From newly produced T cells came most of the T-cell counts and diversity one year after transplant. Two months or so post-transplant, alpha-beta T cells reportedly derived from several hundred expanded graft clones.

The CDR3 is 16 amino acids. Germline CDR1 reads SGHRS; CDR2 reads YFSETQ. The V gene end was trimmed by 2 bases and the J gene end by 7 bases; junction bases not matched to a gene: 15. Researchers prepared the TCRbeta library using unique molecular identifiers, the study reports. TCRdb recomputed calls from the PCR reads with MiXCR, one row per CDR3 protein. The sample carries 700,000 to 850,000 distinct CDR3 sequences, less than 20% recorded once. Comment on this clonotype: Its antigen is still unknown.

The rearrangement joins TRBV5-1 to TRBJ2-7, with 7 bases matching TRBD2. Specimen: PBMCs, mostly from graft donor cells, collected 360 days after TCRalphabeta/CD19-depleted stem cell transplant. The receptor was isolated from a male patient between 5 and 17 years old who had a stem cell transplant for acute lymphoblastic leukemia, so the T cells may come from the graft donor. For the CDR3, the DNA is TGCGCCAGCAGCTTTCGGCCCCGGGAGGTACCGGGGGAGCAGTACTTC. This codes for CASSFRPREVPGEQYF.